A selection of T cell receptor beta chains follows, all from one sample in a study of blood T cell repertoires in COVID-19. TCRdb's table, derived via immunoSEQ multiplex PCR, lists solely in-frame clones and lacks some. The sample lists 400,000 to 500,000 clones, roughly 90% occurring once. The sequenced sample consisted of PBMCs or T cells enriched from blood (not recorded which). The source is a woman aged 40-49 years who had recovered from COVID-19. The CDR3 runs from the conserved cysteine through the conserved F or W. Fields, in order: V gene, J gene, clone size, D gene, CDR3 DNA, CDR3 protein. A D gene is named only where the DNA matches it firmly. Only some rows state a clone size, as once, few, many or a class for expanded clones.

v_call: TRBV7-2; j_call: TRBJ1-2; clone_size: NA; d_call: NA; cdr3_nt: TGTGCCAGCAGCTTAGATGGCAGGAACTATGGCTACACCTTC; cdr3_aa: CASSLDGRNYGYTF
v_call: TRBV12-5; j_call: TRBJ2-5; clone_size: NA; d_call: NA; cdr3_nt: TGTGCTAGTGGTTTGGTACGGGGCGGGAAGACCCAGTACTTC; cdr3_aa: CASGLVRGGKTQYF
v_call: TRBV27; j_call: TRBJ1-2; clone_size: NA; d_call: TRBD1; cdr3_nt: TGTGCCATCAAACCGGGACAGGGGGCACGAGGCTACACCTTC; cdr3_aa: CAIKPGQGARGYTF
v_call: TRBV29-1; j_call: TRBJ1-2; clone_size: NA; d_call: TRBD1; cdr3_nt: TGCAGCGGGGGGGCACCGGGACAGGGAATTGGCTACACCTTC; cdr3_aa: CSGGAPGQGIGYTF
v_call: TRBV2; j_call: TRBJ2-7; clone_size: NA; d_call: TRBD2; cdr3_nt: TGTGCCAGCAGTGACGGACTAGCGGCTTACGAGCAGTACTTC; cdr3_aa: CASSDGLAAYEQYF
v_call: TRBV19; j_call: TRBJ2-1; clone_size: NA; d_call: NA; cdr3_nt: TGTGCCAGTAGTATCGGGGATGAGCAGTTCTTC; cdr3_aa: CASSIGDEQFF
v_call: TRBV7-8; j_call: TRBJ2-7; clone_size: NA; d_call: TRBD1; cdr3_nt: TGTGCCAGCAGCTTTCGGACAGGGGTCTACGAGCAGTACTTC; cdr3_aa: CASSFRTGVYEQYF
v_call: TRBV6-6; j_call: TRBJ2-2; clone_size: NA; d_call: NA; cdr3_nt: TGTGCCACGGAAGGAGTAGGCACCGGGGAGCTGTTTTTT; cdr3_aa: CATEGVGTGELFF
v_call: TRBV6-2/TRBV6-3; j_call: TRBJ2-7; clone_size: NA; d_call: NA; cdr3_nt: TGTGCCAGCAGTACCCTACATATACTAGGGGGACGGCCGTTTTCGCAGTACTTC; cdr3_aa: CASSTLHILGGRPFSQYF
v_call: TRBV5-8; j_call: TRBJ2-4; clone_size: NA; d_call: NA; cdr3_nt: TGTGCCAGCAGCTTACAGGGCCGAAACATTCAGTACTTC; cdr3_aa: CASSLQGRNIQYF
v_call: TRBV6-4; j_call: TRBJ2-7; clone_size: once; d_call: NA; cdr3_nt: TGTGCCAGCAGTGACTCGAATTATCTCTCTCGGGGACTCCTCTCCTACGAGCAGTACTTC; cdr3_aa: CASSDSNYLSRGLLSYEQYF
v_call: TRBV30; j_call: TRBJ2-1; clone_size: NA; d_call: NA; cdr3_nt: TGTGCCTGGAGTGCCGATGAGCGGCGGCAGTTCTTC; cdr3_aa: CAWSADERRQFF
v_call: TRBV20-1; j_call: TRBJ1-6; clone_size: once; d_call: NA; cdr3_nt: TGCAGTGCTAGAAGTGTGTCAGTCCTCCACTTT; cdr3_aa: CSARSVSVLHF
v_call: TRBV7-8; j_call: TRBJ2-5; clone_size: NA; d_call: TRBD2; cdr3_nt: TGTGCCAGCAGCTTGACTAGCGGGACGGAGACCCAGTACTTC; cdr3_aa: CASSLTSGTETQYF
v_call: TRBV27; j_call: TRBJ1-1; clone_size: NA; d_call: TRBD1; cdr3_nt: TGTGCCAGCAGGTTACAGGGGGCAAACACTGAAGCTTTCTTT; cdr3_aa: CASRLQGANTEAFF
v_call: TRBV7-9; j_call: TRBJ2-1; clone_size: NA; d_call: TRBD2; cdr3_nt: TGTGCCAGCAGTCAGAGCGGGAGTAAGAGTGAGCAGTTCTTC; cdr3_aa: CASSQSGSKSEQFF
v_call: TRBV12-3/TRBV12-4; j_call: TRBJ2-3; clone_size: NA; d_call: NA; cdr3_nt: TGTGCCAGCACCCTCCTTGGGGCTAATACGCAGTATTTT; cdr3_aa: CASTLLGANTQYF
v_call: TRBV7-9; j_call: TRBJ1-5; clone_size: NA; d_call: TRBD1; cdr3_nt: TGTGCCAGCAGCTTAGGGACAGGGAATCAGCCCCAGCATTTT; cdr3_aa: CASSLGTGNQPQHF
v_call: TRBV5-1; j_call: TRBJ1-2; clone_size: NA; d_call: NA; cdr3_nt: TGCGCCAGCAGCTTGGCTCGGGGTGCCGCTCTCTATGGCTACACCTTC; cdr3_aa: CASSLARGAALYGYTF
v_call: TRBV30; j_call: TRBJ1-1; clone_size: NA; d_call: NA; cdr3_nt: TGTTCGGGAAGGGAAGGAGTGGGCACTGAAGCTTTCTTT; cdr3_aa: CSGREGVGTEAFF
v_call: TRBV11-2; j_call: TRBJ1-4; clone_size: NA; d_call: NA; cdr3_nt: TGTGCCAGCAGCTTAGAGGTGGGGCGCCGTGAAAAACTGTTTTTT; cdr3_aa: CASSLEVGRREKLFF
v_call: TRBV11-2; j_call: TRBJ2-5; clone_size: few; d_call: TRBD2; cdr3_nt: TGTGCCAGCCTTCCGTCGGGGAGGGACACCCAGTACTTC; cdr3_aa: CASLPSGRDTQYF
v_call: TRBV7-8; j_call: TRBJ1-2; clone_size: few; d_call: TRBD1; cdr3_nt: TGTGCCAGCAGCCGGGACAGCAACTATGGCTACACCTTC; cdr3_aa: CASSRDSNYGYTF
v_call: TRBV27; j_call: TRBJ1-5; clone_size: NA; d_call: NA; cdr3_nt: TGTGCCAGCAGGATCTTTGGTGGTGATAGTCAGCCCCAGCATTTT; cdr3_aa: CASRIFGGDSQPQHF
v_call: TRBV12-1; j_call: TRBJ1-1; clone_size: NA; d_call: NA; cdr3_nt: TGTGCCAGCAGCTTTGTTTGTGGCCTTTTCGTCACTGAAGCTTTCTTT; cdr3_aa: CASSFVCGLFVTEAFF
v_call: TRBV9; j_call: TRBJ1-1; clone_size: once; d_call: NA; cdr3_nt: TGTGCCAGCAGCGCCAGCGGGGGGACGAACACTGAAGCTTTCTTT; cdr3_aa: CASSASGGTNTEAFF
v_call: TRBV6-2/TRBV6-3; j_call: TRBJ2-7; clone_size: NA; d_call: TRBD2; cdr3_nt: TGTGCCAGCAGTTTTGCTGGGAGCGGGAGGGCCTACGAGCAGTACTTC; cdr3_aa: CASSFAGSGRAYEQYF
v_call: TRBV10-2; j_call: TRBJ1-6; clone_size: NA; d_call: TRBD1; cdr3_nt: TGCGCCAGCAGTGACGCCGGGACAGGGGGCGGTTACTATTCACCCCTCCACTTT; cdr3_aa: CASSDAGTGGGYYSPLHF
v_call: TRBV29-1; j_call: TRBJ2-3; clone_size: NA; d_call: TRBD2; cdr3_nt: TGCAGCGTTGCTAGCGGGAGCATCACAGATACGCAGTATTTT; cdr3_aa: CSVASGSITDTQYF
v_call: TRBV14; j_call: TRBJ2-7; clone_size: NA; d_call: NA; cdr3_nt: TGTGCCAGCAGCCTCGGACATTCCTACGAGCAGTACTTC; cdr3_aa: CASSLGHSYEQYF
v_call: TRBV25-1; j_call: TRBJ2-2; clone_size: NA; d_call: TRBD2; cdr3_nt: TGTGCCACGGGACTAGCGGGCACCGGGGAGCTGTTTTTT; cdr3_aa: CATGLAGTGELFF
v_call: TRBV5-5; j_call: TRBJ1-1; clone_size: NA; d_call: TRBD1; cdr3_nt: TGTGCCAGCAGCGCGATGACAGGGCACACTGAAGCTTTCTTT; cdr3_aa: CASSAMTGHTEAFF
v_call: TRBV3-1/TRBV3-2; j_call: TRBJ1-2; clone_size: once; d_call: NA; cdr3_nt: TGTGCCAGCAGCCAAGACATCGGGGGCTACACCTTC; cdr3_aa: CASSQDIGGYTF
v_call: TRBV2; j_call: TRBJ2-5; clone_size: NA; d_call: NA; cdr3_nt: TGTGCCAGCAGTCTAAACCAAGAGACCCAGTACTTC; cdr3_aa: CASSLNQETQYF
v_call: TRBV19; j_call: TRBJ1-3; clone_size: once; d_call: NA; cdr3_nt: TGTGCCAGTAGTATTTCCTCAGGGTCTGGAAACACCATATATTTT; cdr3_aa: CASSISSGSGNTIYF
v_call: TRBV6-5; j_call: TRBJ2-7; clone_size: NA; d_call: TRBD2; cdr3_nt: TGTGCCAGCAGACTAGCGGGAGGTGCGCAGTACTTC; cdr3_aa: CASRLAGGAQYF
v_call: TRBV11-2; j_call: TRBJ2-5; clone_size: NA; d_call: TRBD2; cdr3_nt: TGTGCCAGCAGCTTGAGGCCGGGACTAGCGGGAGGAGAGACCCAGTACTTC; cdr3_aa: CASSLRPGLAGGETQYF
v_call: TRBV4-3; j_call: TRBJ1-5; clone_size: once; d_call: NA; cdr3_nt: TGCGCCAGCAGCCAAGACAATAGCAATCAGCCCCAGCATTTT; cdr3_aa: CASSQDNSNQPQHF
v_call: TRBV5-1; j_call: TRBJ1-1; clone_size: NA; d_call: TRBD1; cdr3_nt: TGCGCCAGCAGCGGGGGACAGGGGATTATGAACACTGAAGCTTTCTTT; cdr3_aa: CASSGGQGIMNTEAFF
v_call: TRBV18; j_call: TRBJ2-3; clone_size: NA; d_call: TRBD2; cdr3_nt: TGTGCCAGCTCACAAATAGCGGGAGGCTCAATAGATACGCAGTATTTT; cdr3_aa: CASSQIAGGSIDTQYF
v_call: TRBV6-2/TRBV6-3; j_call: TRBJ1-5; clone_size: few; d_call: NA; cdr3_nt: TGTGCCAGCAGTTACTCCGAAAAGTCACAGAATCAGCCCCAGCATTTT; cdr3_aa: CASSYSEKSQNQPQHF
v_call: TRBV14; j_call: TRBJ1-2; clone_size: NA; d_call: TRBD1; cdr3_nt: TGTGCCAGCAGCCAAGAAAGAGACAGGGGAATCCGTGGCTACACCTTC; cdr3_aa: CASSQERDRGIRGYTF
v_call: TRBV24-1; j_call: TRBJ2-1; clone_size: NA; d_call: TRBD2; cdr3_nt: TGTGCCACCAGTGATTCAAGCCGGACTAGCGGGAGAACGTTAGATGAGCAGTTCTTC; cdr3_aa: CATSDSSRTSGRTLDEQFF
v_call: TRBV27; j_call: TRBJ2-5; clone_size: NA; d_call: TRBD1; cdr3_nt: TGTGCCAGCAGTTTCTCCCCTGAGACAGGGACGAAGACCCAGTACTTC; cdr3_aa: CASSFSPETGTKTQYF
v_call: TRBV20-1; j_call: TRBJ2-5; clone_size: NA; d_call: TRBD1; cdr3_nt: TGCAGTGCTAGTGGACAGGGTCCAGAGACCCAGTACTTC; cdr3_aa: CSASGQGPETQYF
v_call: TRBV10-3; j_call: TRBJ1-1; clone_size: NA; d_call: NA; cdr3_nt: TGTGCCATCAGTGAGCGCGGGGGCCTGAACACTGAAGCTTTCTTT; cdr3_aa: CAISERGGLNTEAFF
v_call: TRBV10-3; j_call: TRBJ1-5; clone_size: NA; d_call: TRBD1; cdr3_nt: TGTGCCATCGCCTCGACAGGGGGAGGTCAGCCCCAGCATTTT; cdr3_aa: CAIASTGGGQPQHF
v_call: TRBV2; j_call: TRBJ1-1; clone_size: NA; d_call: TRBD1; cdr3_nt: TGTGCCAGCAGTCAGGGACAGGGGAACGCTGAAGCTTTCTTT; cdr3_aa: CASSQGQGNAEAFF
v_call: TRBV5-1; j_call: TRBJ2-3; clone_size: NA; d_call: TRBD2; cdr3_nt: TGCGCCAGCAGCCCCGGGACTAGCGGGAGGGCCATAGATACGCAGTATTTT; cdr3_aa: CASSPGTSGRAIDTQYF
v_call: TRBV11-3; j_call: TRBJ1-1; clone_size: NA; d_call: NA; cdr3_nt: TGTGCCAGCAGCTTAGGACAAACCAAGGGGACTGAAGCTTTCTTT; cdr3_aa: CASSLGQTKGTEAFF
v_call: TRBV2; j_call: TRBJ2-7; clone_size: NA; d_call: NA; cdr3_nt: TGTGCCAGCAGTTTCACAGCTGGGCAGTACTTC; cdr3_aa: CASSFTAGQYF
v_call: TRBV18; j_call: TRBJ2-3; clone_size: NA; d_call: NA; cdr3_nt: TGTGCCAGCTCTCCTTTAAGCACAGATACGCAGTATTTT; cdr3_aa: CASSPLSTDTQYF
v_call: TRBV3-1/TRBV3-2; j_call: TRBJ2-5; clone_size: NA; d_call: TRBD2; cdr3_nt: TGTGCCAGCAGCCTCGGGGGGGTAGAGACCCAGTACTTC; cdr3_aa: CASSLGGVETQYF
v_call: TRBV7-9; j_call: TRBJ1-6; clone_size: few; d_call: TRBD1; cdr3_nt: TGTGCCAGCAGCTTAGTCGGACAGGGAAACTCACCCCTCCACTTT; cdr3_aa: CASSLVGQGNSPLHF